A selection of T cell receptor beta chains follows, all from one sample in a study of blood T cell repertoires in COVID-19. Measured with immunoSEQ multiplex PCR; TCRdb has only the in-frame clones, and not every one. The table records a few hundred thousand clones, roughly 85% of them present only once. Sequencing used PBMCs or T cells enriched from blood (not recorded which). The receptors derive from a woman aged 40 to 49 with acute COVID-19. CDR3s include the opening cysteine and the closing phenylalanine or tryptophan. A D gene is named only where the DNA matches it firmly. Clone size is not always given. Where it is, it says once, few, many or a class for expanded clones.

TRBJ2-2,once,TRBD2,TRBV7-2,TGTGCCAGCAGCCCCCGAGCGGGAGCGGACACCGGGGAGCTGTTTTTT,CASSPRAGADTGELFF
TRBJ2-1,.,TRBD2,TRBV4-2,TGTGCCAGCAGCCAAAGGATTGAGCGGGAGGACAACAATGAGCAGTTCTTC,CASSQRIEREDNNEQFF
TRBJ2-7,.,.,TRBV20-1,TGCAGTGCTCCACTAGTAGGCGAGCAGTACTTC,CSAPLVGEQYF
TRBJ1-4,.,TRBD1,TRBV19,TGTGCCAGCCGGGACAGGGCGCGGGCAACTAATGAAAAACTGTTTTTT,CASRDRARATNEKLFF
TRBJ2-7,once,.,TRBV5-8,TGTGCCAGCAGCTTGGGGGCCAATCCGAACATTTACGAGCAGTACTTC,CASSLGANPNIYEQYF
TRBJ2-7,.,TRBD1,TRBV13,TGTGCCAGCAGCTTAGGTCGGGACAGGGTCTACGAGCAGTACTTC,CASSLGRDRVYEQYF
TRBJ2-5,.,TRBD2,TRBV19,TGTGCCAGTAGGCGAGCGGGGGAGACGATGCAAGAGACCCAGTACTTC,CASRRAGETMQETQYF
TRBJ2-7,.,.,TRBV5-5,TGTGCCAGCAGCTTGGACAGGAACTACGAGCAGTACTTC,CASSLDRNYEQYF
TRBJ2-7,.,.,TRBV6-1,TGTGCCAGCAGTGAAGGGGCTTGGGGCGGACCCTACGAGCAGTACTTC,CASSEGAWGGPYEQYF
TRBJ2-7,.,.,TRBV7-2,TGTGCCAGCAGCCGTCCGGGTCCCGAGCAGTACTTC,CASSRPGPEQYF
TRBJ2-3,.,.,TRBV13,TGTGCCAGCAGCTCCGGACGGGATCTGCAGTATTTT,CASSSGRDLQYF
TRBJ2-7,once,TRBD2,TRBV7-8,TGTGCCAGCAGCTTAGTACTAGCGGCCTACGAGCAGTACTTC,CASSLVLAAYEQYF
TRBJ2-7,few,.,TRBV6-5,TGTGCCAGCAGTTCTACAGGGCGCGAGCAGTACTTC,CASSSTGREQYF
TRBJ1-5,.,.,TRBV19,TGTGCCAGTAGACCTGGGGGGGGCAGCAATCAGCCCCAGCATTTT,CASRPGGGSNQPQHF
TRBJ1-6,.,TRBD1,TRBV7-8,TGTGCCAGCAGCTTAGGGACAGGATCGCTCAATTCACCCCTCCACTTT,CASSLGTGSLNSPLHF
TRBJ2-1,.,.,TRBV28,TGTGCCAGCCGGACTATGTATGTAGGGCTCGATGAGCAGTTCTTC,CASRTMYVGLDEQFF
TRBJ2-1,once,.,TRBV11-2,TGTGCCAGCAGTTCACCACGGCCTAGCTCCTACAATGAGCAGTTCTTC,CASSSPRPSSYNEQFF
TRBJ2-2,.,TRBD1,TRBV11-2,TGTGCCAGCAGCTTAGACAGGGGGCGCACCGGGGAGCTGTTTTTT,CASSLDRGRTGELFF
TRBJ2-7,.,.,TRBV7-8,TGTGCCAGCAGCCTGTCAGCAGGGCCCTACGAGCAGTACTTC,CASSLSAGPYEQYF
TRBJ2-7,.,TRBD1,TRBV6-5,TGTGCCAGCAGTTACTCAGGGACAGGGTCCTACGAGCAGTACTTC,CASSYSGTGSYEQYF
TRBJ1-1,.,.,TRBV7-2,TGTGCCAGCAGCTTAGTACCCCCAGGGGTCAACACTGAAGCTTTCTTT,CASSLVPPGVNTEAFF
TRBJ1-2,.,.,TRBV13,TGTGCCAGCAGCTCACAGGGACCTGGCTACACCTTC,CASSSQGPGYTF
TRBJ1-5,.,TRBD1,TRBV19,TGTGCCAGTAGTACCGGACAGGCAAATCAGCCCCAGCATTTT,CASSTGQANQPQHF
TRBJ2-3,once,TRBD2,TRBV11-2,TGTGCCAGCAGCTATGGTAGCGGGGACCCCACAGATACGCAGTATTTT,CASSYGSGDPTDTQYF
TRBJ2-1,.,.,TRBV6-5,TGTGCCAGCAGTTCGCCATGGGCCAATGAGCAGTTCTTC,CASSSPWANEQFF
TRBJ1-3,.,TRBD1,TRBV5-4,TGTGCCAGCAGCTTGGGGAACAGGGGTACGGGAAACACCATATATTTT,CASSLGNRGTGNTIYF
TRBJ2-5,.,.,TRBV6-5,TGTGCCAGCAGTTACACCGGAGAGACCCAGTACTTC,CASSYTGETQYF
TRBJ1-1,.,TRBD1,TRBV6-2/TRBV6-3,TGTGCCAGCAGTGAGATTGGACAGGTCCTTGAAGCTTTCTTT,CASSEIGQVLEAFF
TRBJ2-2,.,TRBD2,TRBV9,TGTGCCAGCAGCGTAGTGCCAGCGGGAGAGTCCGGGGAGCTGTTTTTT,CASSVVPAGESGELFF
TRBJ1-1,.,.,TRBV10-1,TGCGCCAGGAGGAGTACTGAAGCTTTCTTT,CARRSTEAFF
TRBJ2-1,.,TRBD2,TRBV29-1,TGCAGCGTTAATGGCAGGGGTATAGGGAAGACGGGAGGGCTCTACAATGAGCAGTTCTTC,CSVNGRGIGKTGGLYNEQFF
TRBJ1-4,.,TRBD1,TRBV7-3,TGTGCCAGCAGCTCCCGGGACAGGGAATTTAATGAAAAACTGTTTTTT,CASSSRDREFNEKLFF
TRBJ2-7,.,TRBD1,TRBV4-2,TGTGCCAGCAGCCACCTGACAGGGACAGCCTACGAGCAGTACTTC,CASSHLTGTAYEQYF
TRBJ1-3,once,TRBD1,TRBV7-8,TGTGCCAGCAGCCTCACAGGACAGGTCTCTGGAAACACCATATATTTT,CASSLTGQVSGNTIYF
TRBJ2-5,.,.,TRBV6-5,TGTGCCAGCAGTCCCCGGACAAGGGAGACCCAGTACTTC,CASSPRTRETQYF
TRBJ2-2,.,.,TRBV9,TGTGCCAGCAGCGTAGGTTTGGGGGCGCAGACCGGGGAGCTGTTTTTT,CASSVGLGAQTGELFF
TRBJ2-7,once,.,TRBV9,TGTGCCAGCAGCCCGAGGGCTAGCGAGGGGTACGAGCAGTACTTC,CASSPRASEGYEQYF
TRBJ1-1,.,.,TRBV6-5,TGTGCCAGCAGGGAGGGGTTTCTGGCTTTCTTT,CASREGFLAFF
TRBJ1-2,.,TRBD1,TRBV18,TGTGCCAGCTCACCTGGACAGGGCGGCTTATCTGGCTACACCTTC,CASSPGQGGLSGYTF
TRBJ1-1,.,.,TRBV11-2,TGTGCCAGCAGCCGCGACAGAAACACTGAAGCTTTCTTT,CASSRDRNTEAFF
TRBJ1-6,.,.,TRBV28,TGTGCCAGCAGTTTAATCGGGAATTCACCCCTCCACTTT,CASSLIGNSPLHF
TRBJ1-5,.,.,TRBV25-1,TGTGCCAGCAGTGACCGGGGACAGCCCCAGCATTTT,CASSDRGQPQHF
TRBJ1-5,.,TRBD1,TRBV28,TGTGCCAGCAAAAGACAGGGAGGACAGCCCCAGCATTTT,CASKRQGGQPQHF
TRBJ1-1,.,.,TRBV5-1,TGCGCCAGCATCGGAGGTGCGGGGGGTACTAACACTGAAGCTTTCTTT,CASIGGAGGTNTEAFF
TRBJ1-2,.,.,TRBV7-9,TGTGCCAGCAGCTTGTCCAGTAACTATGGCTACACCTTC,CASSLSSNYGYTF
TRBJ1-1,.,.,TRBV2,TGTGCCAGCACCAAAACAGGGAAGGCGACTGAAGCTTTCTTT,CASTKTGKATEAFF
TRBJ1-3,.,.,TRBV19,TGTGCCAGTAAACGGGGGTCTGGAAACACCATATATTTT,CASKRGSGNTIYF
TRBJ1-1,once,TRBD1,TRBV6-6,TGTGCCAGCAGTCCCGGGACAGGGGGCGCGAAGGCTGAAGCTTTCTTT,CASSPGTGGAKAEAFF
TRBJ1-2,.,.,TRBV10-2,TGCGCCAGCAGGTATCAGGGTACTAACTATGGCTACACCTTC,CASRYQGTNYGYTF
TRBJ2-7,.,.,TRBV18,TGTGCCAGCTCAAACCACAAGACTAGCGCAGGGGGCGAGCAGTACTTC,CASSNHKTSAGGEQYF
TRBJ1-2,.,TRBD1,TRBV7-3,TGTGCCAGCACCCAACACCGAGGGGGCCCCAGGGCTGGCTACACCTTC,CASTQHRGGPRAGYTF
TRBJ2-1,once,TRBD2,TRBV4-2,TGTGCCAGCAGCCCCCGAGCGGGAGGGCCTGGGAATGAGCAGTTCTTC,CASSPRAGGPGNEQFF